These T cell receptor beta chains were read from a single sample in a study of blood T cell repertoires in COVID-19. The method was immunoSEQ multiplex PCR; TCRdb's version includes in-frame clones alone and lacks a portion of them. Altogether about 440,000 clones are present, around 89% being singletons, with the ten largest covering roughly 4.3%. Sequences were obtained from peripheral blood. Source of these receptors: a woman in her thirties with acute or convalescent COVID-19. Each CDR3 is given with its conserved first and last residue. A D gene is named only where the DNA matches it firmly.

j_call,d_call,v_call,cdr3_aa
TRBJ1-3,.,TRBV6-5,CASSYRDTIYF
TRBJ2-1,.,TRBV21-1,CASSKNRTVINEQFF
TRBJ1-2,TRBD1,TRBV28,CASSSPTGRGYTF
TRBJ1-2,TRBD1,TRBV4-2,CASSQAGTGGARGYTF
TRBJ2-2,TRBD2,TRBV2,CASRRGLAGAVTGELFF
TRBJ1-5,.,TRBV6-1,CASSEVGKNQPQHF
TRBJ1-3,.,TRBV28,CASSFERPLGNTIYF
TRBJ2-7,TRBD2,TRBV6-1,CASSDSGSSYEQYF
TRBJ2-5,TRBD2,TRBV2,CASRGLAGEETQYF
TRBJ1-1,.,TRBV9,CASSVGGGPEAFF
TRBJ2-5,.,TRBV5-4,CASSSEGPQGGTQYF
TRBJ1-2,TRBD1,TRBV9,CASSSYQGTGSGYTF
TRBJ2-1,TRBD2,TRBV3-1/TRBV3-2,CASSQEERGGYNEQFF
TRBJ2-1,.,TRBV24-1,CATSETKAGRNEQFF
TRBJ2-2,.,TRBV24-1,CATSEQQGGTGELFF
TRBJ2-5,.,TRBV9,CASSVELAEETQYF
TRBJ2-3,.,TRBV24-1,CATSNGRLGGTDTQYF
TRBJ2-1,.,TRBV3-1/TRBV3-2,CASSQTGHPYNEQFF
TRBJ2-1,TRBD2,TRBV9,CASTKGLAGGYNEQFF
TRBJ2-1,TRBD2,TRBV5-1,CASSLGSGGINEQFF
TRBJ2-3,.,TRBV11-2,CASSRGLLAPGDTQYF
TRBJ2-7,TRBD2,TRBV7-9,CASGGGITPYEQYF
TRBJ2-3,TRBD2,TRBV28,CASSYRTSATDTQYF
TRBJ2-3,.,TRBV19,CASSPSAIGLTDTQYF
TRBJ2-6,.,TRBV20-1,CSASGSGTGANVLTF
TRBJ2-3,.,TRBV30,CAWSVPPTGSTDTQYF
TRBJ2-5,.,TRBV27,CASSPSLGVWETQYF